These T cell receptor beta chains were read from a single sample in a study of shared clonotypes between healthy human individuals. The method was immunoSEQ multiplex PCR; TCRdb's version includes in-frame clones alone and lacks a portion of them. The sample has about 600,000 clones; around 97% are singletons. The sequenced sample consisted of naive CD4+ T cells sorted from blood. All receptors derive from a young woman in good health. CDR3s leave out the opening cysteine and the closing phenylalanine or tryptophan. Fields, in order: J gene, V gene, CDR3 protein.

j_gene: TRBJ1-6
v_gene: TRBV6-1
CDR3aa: ASSETPGPNSPLH

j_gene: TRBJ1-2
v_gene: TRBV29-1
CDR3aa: SVEAINSGFHGYT

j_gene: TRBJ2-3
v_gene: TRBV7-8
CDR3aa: ASSLAKLAGTDTQY

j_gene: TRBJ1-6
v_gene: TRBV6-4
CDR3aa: ASSENRANSPLH

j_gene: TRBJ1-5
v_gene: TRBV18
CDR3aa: ASSPQGHQPQH

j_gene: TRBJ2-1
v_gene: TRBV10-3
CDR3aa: AITSGTDNEQF

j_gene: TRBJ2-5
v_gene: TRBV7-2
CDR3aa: ASSGRGGEETQY

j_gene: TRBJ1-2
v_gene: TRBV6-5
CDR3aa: ASSPGTGRNYGYT

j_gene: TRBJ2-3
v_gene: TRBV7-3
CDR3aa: ASSLNLLGDTQY

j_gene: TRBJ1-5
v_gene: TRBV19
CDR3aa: ASSSGSLVNQPQH

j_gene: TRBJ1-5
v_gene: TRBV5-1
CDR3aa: ASSLGSGEEPQH

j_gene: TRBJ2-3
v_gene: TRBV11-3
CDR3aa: ASSLGAAKGDTQY

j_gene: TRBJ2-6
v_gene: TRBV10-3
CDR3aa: AISEGISGANVLT

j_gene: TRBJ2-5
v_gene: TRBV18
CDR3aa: ASSPFPSGRLETQY

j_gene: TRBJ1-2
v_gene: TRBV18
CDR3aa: ASSRDPGNYGYT

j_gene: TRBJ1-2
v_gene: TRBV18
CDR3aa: ASSPFDVLRESNGYT

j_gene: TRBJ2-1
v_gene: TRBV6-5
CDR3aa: ASSYSFLAGANEQF

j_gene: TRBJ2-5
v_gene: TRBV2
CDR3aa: ASSEVPGKETQY

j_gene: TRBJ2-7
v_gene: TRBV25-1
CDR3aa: ASSPLPGQGFGEQY

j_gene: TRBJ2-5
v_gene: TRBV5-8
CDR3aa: ASSHGLAGEGETQY

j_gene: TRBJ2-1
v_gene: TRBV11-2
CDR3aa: ASSFSTRWQSYNEQF

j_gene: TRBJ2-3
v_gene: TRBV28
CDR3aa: ASSLAGPGDTQY

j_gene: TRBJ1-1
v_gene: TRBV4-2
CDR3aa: ASSPRQGLNTEAF

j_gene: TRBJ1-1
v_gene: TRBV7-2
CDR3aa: ASSPARPNTEAF

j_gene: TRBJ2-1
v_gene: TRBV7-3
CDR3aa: ASSSGTPGLSANAQF

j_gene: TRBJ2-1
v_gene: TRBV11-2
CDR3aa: ASSYFAESLYNEQF

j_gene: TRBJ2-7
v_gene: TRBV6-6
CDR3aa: ASRLGTSGSYEQY

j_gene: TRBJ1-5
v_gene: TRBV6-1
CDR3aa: ASSVSGGSNQPQH

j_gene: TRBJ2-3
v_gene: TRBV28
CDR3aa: ASSLNYPDTQY

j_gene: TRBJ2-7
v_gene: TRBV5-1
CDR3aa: ASIVGQGVGEQY

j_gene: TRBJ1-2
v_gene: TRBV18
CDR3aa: ASSPPTGRSGYT

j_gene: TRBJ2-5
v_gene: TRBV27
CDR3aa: ASSNLGLAEETQY

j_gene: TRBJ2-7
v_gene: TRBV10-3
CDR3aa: AISEFNKPYEQY

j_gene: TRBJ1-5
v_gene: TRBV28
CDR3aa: ASSLVFDANQPQH

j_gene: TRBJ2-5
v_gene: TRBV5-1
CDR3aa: ASSEELAGAGTQY

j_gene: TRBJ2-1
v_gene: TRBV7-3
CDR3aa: ASSLSPQGISNEQF